The sequence of this TCR beta chain was determined in a study of T cells after yellow fever vaccination. Study-wide points: Boosting was followed by the reappearance of most primary-vaccination clones (roughly 95% CD4, 85% to 90% CD8). The presence of abundant clonotypes contaminating from the bulk population was possible in FACS-sorted repertoires.

This clonotype appeared many times. Its matching antigen is unknown. In germline, CDR1 is SQVTM, CDR2 ANQGSEA. V lost 8 bases and J 1 base, leaving 13 bases between the germline ends. The CDR3 runs to 13 residues. One entry per CDR3 protein results from TCRdb running MiXCR on the 5' RACE reads. The repertoire includes 80,000 to 100,000 distinct CDR3 sequences, approximately 5.5% of them detected once, and roughly 41% sits in the top ten. This receptor was identified in a man between 18 and 29 years old who received the YFV17D yellow fever vaccine. The rearrangement joins TRBV29-1 to TRBJ2-3; D might be TRBD2 (5 bases). Sample: CD8+ T cells sorted from PBMCs, taken 10 days after the yellow fever booster vaccination. The CDR3 here is CSSREYGTDTQYF. The CDR3 DNA follows: TGCAGCTCCCGGGAATATGGCACAGATACGCAGTATTTT.